This TCR beta chain appears in the sequencing data of a study of blood T cell repertoires in COVID-19 (TCRdb year 2020). About the study as a whole: The collaborator samples originated in the United States, Italy and Spain and spanned the acute and convalescent phases of COVID-19. Where available, HLA class I and class II types were taken from metadata supplied by the sample provider and were not determined by assay-based typing. The prospective study material was composed of cDNA or gDNA derived from T cells, B-cell-depleted T cells, or PBMCs. The dataset comprised deeply sampled blood TCRbeta repertoires from subjects exposed to, actively infected with, or recovered from COVID-19. A de-identified subject ID, COVID-19 status, age in years and sex were almost always included in the sample metadata. The samples were drawn from two sources: the first 160 participants of the ongoing ImmuneRACE study, and fewer than 1,500 subjects contributed by 6 global collaborators. A freely available public database, intended as a resource for researchers studying the immune response to SARS-CoV-2, is where the repertoires were released. The paper as a whole reports these results and caveats: The amount of clinical and demographic metadata varied by source and participant and was provided uncurated.

The CDR3, from cysteine to phenylalanine, totals 17 residues. CDR3 DNA only is kept here, 51 bases in frame from base 1. Relative to germline, V is missing 4 bases and J is missing 7 bases, with 9 bases of the junction outside any gene match. Via the germline V gene, CDR1 is SGHRS and CDR2 YFSETQ. For this clone: Its antigen specificity is not known. The sample holds no much larger clone one base away, and base qualities are not on file.

TCRbeta CDR3 regions were amplified from genomic DNA by means of the immunoSEQ Assay, a bias-controlled multiplex PCR. Per the source publication's procedure: Nucleated cell counts per sample were estimated from amplification of reference gene primers within the assay. To quantify the absolute abundance of each unique TCRbeta CDR3 rearrangement, sequence reads were collapsed and filtered. For each sample, productive Simpson clonality was calculated as the square root of Simpson's diversity index across productive rearrangements. What TCRdb holds here is the immuneACCESS table cut down to in-frame rearrangements. Part of the clones is not present; checked against another copy, under half of the missing clones reflect an unresolved V gene, and the others are unexplained. The DNA gave D and trimming, while V, J and clone size come from that table. This sample lists a few hundred thousand clones; more than 70% were detected once. Jointly, the top ten make up over 1% of the sample.

Collaborating institutions collected whole blood in K2EDTA tubes following their own protocols. For TCRbeta analysis, collaborator samples were shipped as frozen whole blood, as isolated PBMCs, or as DNA extracted from either sample type. The sequence joins TRBV5-1 to TRBJ1-6, and 12 junctional nucleotides match TRBD1. The sequence was obtained from a man between 35 and 55 years old with acute or convalescent COVID-19. Sequenced input: peripheral blood. The CDR3 region reads CASSLGGQGALNSPLHF. Here is the DNA: TGCGCCAGCAGCCTAGGGGGACAGGGGGCGCTGAATTCACCCCTCCACTTT.